A selection of T cell receptor beta chains follows, all from one sample in a study of Ad26.COV2.S vaccination and SARS-CoV-2 variants. Sequencing was performed with immunoSEQ multiplex PCR; in TCRdb, only in-frame clones are kept and a portion is missing. Altogether some 330,000 clones are present, 85% to 90% being singletons, with the ten largest covering over 5%. Sample: peripheral blood, taken in a trial of Ad26.COV2.S vaccine versus placebo. These receptors all come from a person between 18 and 65 years old who received the Ad26.COV2.S COVID-19 vaccine or a placebo. The CDR3 runs from the conserved cysteine through the conserved F or W. Each record gives: J gene, V gene, clone size, D gene, CDR3 DNA, CDR3 protein. D genes are given only for firm matches. Some rows mark clone size as missing; the rest say once, few, many or name a class of expanded clone.

TRBJ1-3,TRBV7-2,NA,NA,TGTGCCAGCAGCTTTATGAGGGGTGGAGGAAACACCATATATTTT,CASSFMRGGGNTIYF
TRBJ1-5,TRBV12-3/TRBV12-4,once,NA,TGTGCCAGCAGTCTAGGGCAGCCCCAGCATTTT,CASSLGQPQHF
TRBJ1-1,TRBV7-8,NA,TRBD1,TGTGCCAGCAGCCCGATAGACGGACAGGCAACTGAAGCTTTCTTT,CASSPIDGQATEAFF
TRBJ1-1,TRBV11-2,NA,NA,TGTGCCAGCAGCCCCATGGGGGTCCCGAACACTGAAGCTTTCTTT,CASSPMGVPNTEAFF
TRBJ2-2,TRBV19,NA,TRBD2,TGTGCCAGTAGTATAGTGGCGGGGGGCCTCAACACCGGGGAGCTGTTTTTT,CASSIVAGGLNTGELFF
TRBJ2-5,TRBV6-2/TRBV6-3,NA,NA,TGTGCCAGCAGCCTAACAGAGTTCCGGACCCAGTACTTC,CASSLTEFRTQYF
TRBJ2-5,TRBV6-1,NA,NA,TGTGCCAGCAGTGGAGCCCCGGGGGAGACCCAGTACTTC,CASSGAPGETQYF
TRBJ1-5,TRBV6-2/TRBV6-3,few,TRBD1,TGTGCCAGCAGTTACTTCGGACAGGGAAATCAGCCCCAGCATTTT,CASSYFGQGNQPQHF
TRBJ1-2,TRBV3-1/TRBV3-2,NA,NA,TGTGCCAGCAGCCAAGTAGAAGGCTATGGCTACACCTTC,CASSQVEGYGYTF
TRBJ1-1,TRBV6-1,NA,NA,TGTGCCAGCAGTGAGAAGGCAGGGTGGAACACTGAAGCTTTCTTT,CASSEKAGWNTEAFF
TRBJ1-1,TRBV3-1/TRBV3-2,once,NA,TGTGCCAGCACTAACGGCCCAAACACTGAAGCTTTCTTT,CASTNGPNTEAFF
TRBJ2-2,TRBV5-8,NA,NA,TGTGCCAGCAGCTGGATCAACACCGGGGAGCTGTTTTTT,CASSWINTGELFF
TRBJ1-4,TRBV18,NA,NA,TGTGCCAGCTCACCCCAGGGGGAAAAACTGTTTTTT,CASSPQGEKLFF
TRBJ2-3,TRBV7-9,few,NA,TGTGCCAGCAGCCCTGCTGGGGATACGCAGTATTTT,CASSPAGDTQYF
TRBJ1-4,TRBV7-2,NA,NA,TGTGCCAGCAGCCCCCCTGGGCCCGCGGATCGTAAAAAACTGTTTTTT,CASSPPGPADRKKLFF
TRBJ2-3,TRBV5-4,NA,TRBD2,TGTGCCAGCAGCTTGGGCGGGAGTGGCGCAGATACGCAGTATTTT,CASSLGGSGADTQYF
TRBJ1-2,TRBV6-5,NA,TRBD1,TGTGCCAGCAGCTGGGGACAGAACTATGGCTACACCTTC,CASSWGQNYGYTF
TRBJ1-2,TRBV24-1,NA,NA,TGTGCCACCAGTGATTTCGGAGGGTTCTACACCTTC,CATSDFGGFYTF
TRBJ1-1,TRBV4-3,NA,NA,TGCGCCAGCAGCCCGGTCGATGCAGGCACTGAAGCTTTCTTT,CASSPVDAGTEAFF
TRBJ1-2,TRBV6-5,NA,NA,TGTGCCAGCAGTTACTCGTCAGATCCAACTAACTATGGCTACACCTTC,CASSYSSDPTNYGYTF
TRBJ1-2,TRBV6-2/TRBV6-3,NA,TRBD1,TGTGCCAGCAGCGCCGGGACAGGTTCAGGCTACACCTTC,CASSAGTGSGYTF
TRBJ2-1,TRBV4-1,NA,NA,TGCGCCAGCAGCCAACATCTAGCCCCCCCCTACAATGAGCAGTTCTTC,CASSQHLAPPYNEQFF
TRBJ2-3,TRBV7-9,NA,TRBD1,TGTGCCAGCAGCTCGACAGGGACCCGCACAGATACGCAGTATTTT,CASSSTGTRTDTQYF
TRBJ1-6,TRBV13,NA,TRBD1,TGTGCCAGCAGGCTTCATGACAGGGGGAATTCACCCCTCCACTTT,CASRLHDRGNSPLHF
TRBJ1-5,TRBV12-2,NA,NA,TGTGCAAGCCCCCGGGATTTCGGACTTAATCAGCCCCAGCATTTT,CASPRDFGLNQPQHF
TRBJ1-3,TRBV19,NA,TRBD1,TGTGCCAGTAGACCCGGGACAGGAGGAAACACCATATATTTT,CASRPGTGGNTIYF
TRBJ2-1,TRBV7-9,NA,TRBD2,TGTGCCAGCAGCTCCCGACTAGCGGGAGGTTCTGGGGATGAGCAGTTCTTC,CASSSRLAGGSGDEQFF
TRBJ2-2,TRBV11-2,few,NA,TGTGCCAGCAGCTTACAGCGGAACACCGGGGAGCTGTTTTTT,CASSLQRNTGELFF
TRBJ2-2,TRBV2,NA,NA,TGTGCCAGCAGTGAACGGGAAACGAACACCGGGGAGCTGTTTTTT,CASSERETNTGELFF
TRBJ2-5,TRBV12-3/TRBV12-4,NA,NA,TGTGCCAGCAGTCCCGGCAGGCCGGGGACCCAGTACTTC,CASSPGRPGTQYF
TRBJ1-1,TRBV2,NA,NA,TGTGCCAGCAGTGAGACGACTACCGTGACTGAAGCTTTCTTT,CASSETTTVTEAFF
TRBJ1-3,TRBV6-5,NA,NA,TGTGCCAGCAGTCTACAAGGACTATCTGGAAACACCATATATTTT,CASSLQGLSGNTIYF
TRBJ1-5,TRBV2,NA,NA,TGTGCCAGCAGTGAAGCGACAGGTGCAGGGTCCCAGCCCCAGCATTTT,CASSEATGAGSQPQHF
TRBJ1-1,TRBV18,NA,NA,TGTGCCAGCTCACTAAACACTGAAGCTTTCTTT,CASSLNTEAFF
TRBJ2-3,TRBV7-8,NA,NA,TGTGCCAGCAGCCGGGCTTACACAGATACGCAGTATTTT,CASSRAYTDTQYF
TRBJ2-1,TRBV5-1,once,TRBD1,TGCGCCAGCAGCTCCAAACAGGGGTACAATGAGCAGTTCTTC,CASSSKQGYNEQFF
TRBJ2-1,TRBV12-3/TRBV12-4,NA,NA,TGTGCCAGCAGTTATAGCTCCTACAATGAGCAGTTCTTC,CASSYSSYNEQFF
TRBJ1-3,TRBV5-1,NA,NA,TGCGCCAGCAGCTCGGACCTAGGACGCTCTGGAAACACCATATATTTT,CASSSDLGRSGNTIYF
TRBJ1-5,TRBV7-8,NA,TRBD1,TGTGCCAGCAGCTTATCCAGGACAGGGAAGGGAAGGGCCCAGCATTTT,CASSLSRTGKGRAQHF
TRBJ1-2,TRBV7-2,NA,NA,TGTGCCAGCAGCCCCCTGACAGTCACTAACTATGGCTACACCTTC,CASSPLTVTNYGYTF
TRBJ1-5,TRBV2,few,NA,TGTGCCAGCAAAGAGGGGGATAGCAATCAGCCCCAGCATTTT,CASKEGDSNQPQHF